This TCR beta chain was recovered during a study of early T cells in non-severe SARS-CoV-2 infection. This clonotype has only a few counts. Each CDR3 protein is one row after TCRdb ran MiXCR on the 5' RACE reads. The sample lists some 59,000 distinct CDR3 sequences; around 8.6% were seen once. This clonotype was sampled from an adult who was a healthcare worker with PCR-confirmed SARS-CoV-2 infection or an uninfected control (not recorded which). The starting material was whole blood, obtained at baseline.

Written as DNA, the CDR3 is TGCGCCAGCAGCTTGGAACAGGTCACAGATACGCAGTATTTT. As protein: CASSLEQVTDTQYF. The gene calls are TRBV5-1 and TRBJ2-3, with D perhaps TRBD1 (5 bases). Germline V gives CDR1 SGHRS, CDR2 YFSETQ. Trimming shortened V by 0 bases and J by 2 bases, and 7 bases separated the two germline ends. The CDR3 is 14 residues long.